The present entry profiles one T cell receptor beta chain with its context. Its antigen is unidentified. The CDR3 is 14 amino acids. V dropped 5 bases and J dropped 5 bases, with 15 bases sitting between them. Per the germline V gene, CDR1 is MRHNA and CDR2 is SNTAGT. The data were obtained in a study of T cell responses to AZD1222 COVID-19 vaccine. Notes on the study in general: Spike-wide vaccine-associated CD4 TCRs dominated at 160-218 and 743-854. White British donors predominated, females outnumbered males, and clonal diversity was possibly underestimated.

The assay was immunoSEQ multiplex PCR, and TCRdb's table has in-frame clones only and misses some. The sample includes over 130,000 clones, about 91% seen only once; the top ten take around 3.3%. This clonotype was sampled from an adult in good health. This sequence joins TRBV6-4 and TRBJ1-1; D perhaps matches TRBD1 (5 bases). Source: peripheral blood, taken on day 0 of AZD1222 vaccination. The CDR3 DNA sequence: TGTGCCAGCAGTCTCGACAGCGGTCGGACTGAAGCTTTCTTT. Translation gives CASSLDSGRTEAFF.